This T cell receptor (beta chain) was sequenced for a study of metastatic and nonmetastatic thyroid tumors (dated by TCRdb to about 2020). About the full investigation: For patients with malignant and with benign thyroid disease, the researchers compared repertoires between peripheral blood samples and tumor or nodule tissue samples. Results and caveats for the whole study, not just this receptor: In both blood and tumor samples, TCR beta diversity was reported to be significantly higher in malignant tumors than in benign nodules.

About this clone itself: The target of this receptor is not known. Base qualities are missing; no much larger clone stands one base away.

Libraries were built with PCR. This sample was sequenced with an Illumina HiSeq 4000. The TCR beta-chain CDR3 region of each patient was profiled by high-throughput sequencing. The paper's processing steps were these. The researchers built a classifier to tell apart papillary thyroid cancer patients with distant metastasis, based on CDR3 differences among clinicopathological groups. The Shannon index was used to assess repertoire diversity, and the Morisita-Horn index was used to assess tumor-blood repertoire similarity. The public reads were run again by TCRdb, first through fastp at Q25 and then through MiXCR, and only productive beta chains were kept. What appears here as the V and J calls and clone size reflects TCRdb's work, not the paper's. This sample gives fewer than 70,000 clones in total; roughly 30% of them show up just once. The ten most abundant clones make up roughly 15% of the sample.

From the cysteine through the phenylalanine, the CDR3 covers 17 amino acids. Only CDR3 DNA remains: 51 bases, in frame from the first base. At the junction V is shortened by 0 bases and J by 2 bases, with 19 bases in between. CDR1 is given as GTSNPN and CDR2 as SVGIG, both from the germline V gene (reference sequence). No patient had received any treatment before thyroid surgery. Patient clinical samples collected from the early 2010s to the late 2010s were retrospectively analysed using T-cell receptor beta sequencing. The sequencing sample was made of blood. The sequence is built from TRBV30 and TRBJ1-2; 5 matching bases give a weak D call of TRBD1. The receptor was derived from a female donor with papillary thyroid cancer or a benign thyroid nodule (not recorded which). Some clones in this sample may be carry-over from other donors' samples. The nucleotides are TGTGCCTGGAGTGTACTTATAGGCGGGGCGCGGAACTATGGCTACACCTTC. Its coded protein is CAWSVLIGGARNYGYTF.